The present TCR beta chain was sequenced within a study of shared clonotypes between healthy human individuals. For the study at large: CD8 memory received one plate per donor, CD8 naive two, CD4 memory three and CD4 naive three.

Study findings and constraints: With few donors, the genetic and exposure-history diversity represented was limited.

Germline V gene sequence: CDR1 SGHVS, CDR2 FQNEAQ. This CDR3 has 13 residues. The V gene lost 5 bases and the J gene lost 2 bases, with 9 bases spanning the gap. Of note for this clone: What it recognizes is unknown.

TCRdb keeps only in-frame clones here, not all; method: immunoSEQ multiplex PCR. The sample consists of 750,000 to 1,000,000 clones, 92% of them appearing once. Selected positively for CCR7 and CD45RO-negative, naive CD8 cells excluded terminally differentiated effector memory CD45RA+ cells. Sequencing input: naive CD8+ T cells sorted from blood. This TCR was recovered from a man younger than 45 in good health. The chain recombines TRBV7-8 with TRBJ1-1; D may be TRBD1 (6 bases). CDR3 in amino acids: CASSRQVNTEAFF. The DNA for the CDR3 is TGTGCCAGCAGCCGACAGGTCAACACTGAAGCTTTCTTT.